These 18 T cell receptor beta chains came from one sample sequenced in a study of CD4 T cells in relation to SARS-CoV-2 and coronaviruses. The method was immunoSEQ multiplex PCR; TCRdb's version includes in-frame clones alone and lacks a portion of them. Altogether around 62,000 clones are present, roughly 93% being singletons, with the ten largest covering around 0.13%. The unexposed donors gave CD4+ T cells in about 2010-2018, prior to COVID-19. The specimen sequenced was naive CD4+ T cells from PBMCs. Sample subset: naive CD4+ T cells isolated by negative enrichment. The receptors shown here come from a human donor in good health.

The chain couples TRBV19 to TRBJ2-1; 12 positions match TRBD2. With 5 bases clipped from V and 7 bases from J, the junction kept 9 bases outside the gene matches. The CDR3 loop spans 16 amino acids. Germline V gene data show CDR1 as LNHDA and CDR2 as SQIVND (reference sequence). CDR3 in amino acids: CASSPWTSGVFNEQFF. The CDR3 DNA reads TGTGCCAGTAGTCCGTGGACTAGCGGGGTCTTTAATGAGCAGTTCTTC.

V is TRBV7-3 and J is TRBJ2-3; either TRBD1 or TRBD2 may supply D (5 bases each). CDR3 size: 13 residues. Trimming removed 2 bases at V and 6 bases at J, with 9 bases between. Looked up from germline, CDR1 is SGHTA and CDR2 is FQGTGA. The CDR3: CASSLSGADTQYF. Written as DNA, the CDR3 is TGTGCCAGCAGCTTATCCGGGGCGGATACGCAGTATTTT.

CDR3 loop: CASSLALSTARETQYF. For the CDR3, the DNA is TGTGCCAGCAGCTTAGCTTTGTCGACAGCAAGGGAGACCCAGTACTTC. The gene calls are TRBV7-9 and TRBJ2-5, with D maybe TRBD1 (5 bases). Trimming stripped 0 bases from V and 5 bases from J, with 16 bases between. The CDR3 loop spans 16 amino acids. Germline CDR1 reads SEHNR; CDR2 reads FQNEAQ (reference sequence).

This clone was recorded a few times. The genes are TRBV7-9 and TRBJ1-6; D remains unclear. This CDR3 has 14 amino acids. The germline V gene has CDR1 SEHNR and CDR2 FQNEAQ (reference sequence). V gave up 0 bases and J gave up 9 bases, with 9 bases separating them. The chain's CDR3 is CASSLASEGSPLHF. In DNA, the CDR3 is TGTGCCAGCAGCTTAGCCTCGGAAGGTTCACCCCTCCACTTT.

The chain recombines TRBV19 with TRBJ1-6; 11 bases are shared with TRBD1. The CDR3 has 14 residues. Germline values: CDR1 LNHDA, CDR2 SQIVND (reference sequence). The V and J ends lost 4 bases and 15 bases, in that order; junction bases with no gene match: 8. The chain's CDR3 is CASSTGQGASILHF. The CDR3 DNA follows: TGTGCCAGTAGTACCGGACAGGGGGCGTCCATCCTCCACTTT.

The chain joins TRBV6-5 to TRBJ2-3; 10 bases map to TRBD2. Germline CDR1 MNHEY, CDR2 SVGAGI. The length of the CDR3 is 14 residues. V dropped 7 bases and J dropped 7; count of bases not matched to a gene: 8. The CDR3 bases are TGTGCCAGCAAAGAGCGGGAGGGAGGGTATACGCAGTATTTT. As protein: CASKEREGGYTQYF.

The genes are TRBV6-1 and TRBJ2-4; D is unresolved. Germline CDR1 reads MNHNS; CDR2 reads SASEGT. The CDR3 runs to 17 residues. V was clipped by 2 bases and J by 0 bases, with 14 bases between them. The DNA of the CDR3 is TGTGCCAGCAGTGAAAACCCGTCTTCTCTAGCCAAAAACATTCAGTACTTC. It translates to CASSENPSSLAKNIQYF.

The chain links TRBV21-1 to TRBJ1-2; TRBD1 is the table's D call and was not checked against the DNA. TRBV21-1 is a documented pseudogene. The length of the CDR3 is 14 residues. The CDR3 sequence is CASSFRDRGRGYTF. The CDR3 nucleotides read TGTGCCAGCAGCTTCCGGGACAGGGGCCGTGGCTACACCTTC.

The V gene is TRBV30, the J gene TRBJ2-1; no clear D. V lost 0 bases and J 16 bases, leaving 13 bases between the germline ends. The length of the CDR3 is 11 residues. CDR1 GTSNPN and CDR2 SVGIG come from the germline V gene (reference sequence). This CDR3 is CAWSVRGSSFF. Written as DNA, the CDR3 is TGTGCCTGGAGTGTACGAGGTTCGAGCTTCTTC. The full variable domain, completed using reference TRBV30 and TRBJ2-1, is SQTIHQWPATLVQPVGSPLSLECTVEGTSNPNLYWYRQAAGRGLQLLFYSVGIGQISSEVPQNLSASRPQDRQFILSSKKLLLSDSGFYLCAWSVRGSSFFGPGTRLTVL.

V gene TRBV2 combines with J gene TRBJ1-5, with TRBD1 identical over 11 bases. The CDR3 extends over 17 amino acids. The germline V gene has CDR1 SNHLY and CDR2 FYNNEI. J lost 5 bases, V lost 6 bases, and 12 bases had no gene match. DNA for the CDR3: TGTGCCAGCAGAGGACAGGGGGCGCGAGTTTTAGATCAGCCCCAGCATTTT. It is translated as CASRGQGARVLDQPQHF.

The V gene is TRBV2, the J gene TRBJ2-1; 10 bases align to TRBD2. From germline, CDR1 is SNHLY and CDR2 FYNNEI. This CDR3 has 13 residues. The DNA of the CDR3 is TGTGCAGAAGAGGGACTAGCGCGCAATGAGCAGTTCTTC. Its protein product is CAEEGLARNEQFF.

The gene calls are TRBV6-5 and TRBJ2-3; D unclear. CDR1 and CDR2 (germline): MNHEY, SVGAGI. The V gene lost 6 bases and the J gene lost 5 bases, with 9 bases spanning the gap. The CDR3 length is 12 residues. The CDR3 here is CASSLFGDTQYF. DNA of the CDR3: TGTGCCAGCAGCCTATTTGGAGATACGCAGTATTTT.

The chain employs TRBV3-1 (or the pseudogene TRBV3-2) and TRBJ1-3; D remains ambiguous. The CDR3 contains 14 residues. V lost 0 bases, J lost 3 bases, and 6 bases lay in between. In germline, CDR1 is LGHDT, CDR2 YNNKEL (reference sequence). The DNA for the CDR3 is TGTGCCAGCAGCCAAGAGGGCAGTGGAAACACCATATATTTT. Amino acids: CASSQEGSGNTIYF.

This clone has only one observation. This chain links TRBV28 with TRBJ1-2, with TRBD1 identical over 8 bases. V trimming: 10 bases; J trimming: 2 bases; junction bases outside the gene matches: 3. Germline lookup yields CDR1 MDHEN and CDR2 SYDVKM. This CDR3 region has 12 residues. CDR3 region: CATRTGNYGYTF. The CDR3 DNA reads TGTGCCACACGGACAGGGAACTATGGCTACACCTTC.

V is TRBV27 and J is TRBJ1-1, with 12 bases identical to TRBD1. The CDR3 is made up of 16 amino acids. Germline V gene lookup returns CDR1 MNHEY and CDR2 SMNVEV (reference sequence). With V trimmed by 5 bases and J by 4 bases, 8 bases remained unmatched. Written as DNA, the CDR3 is TGTGCCAGCAGTCCCATAGGGACAGGGGGCGCCACTGAAGCTTTCTTT. Amino acid sequence: CASSPIGTGGATEAFF.

The chain couples TRBV6-1 to TRBJ1-2; D remains ambiguous. From germline, CDR1 is MNHNS and CDR2 SASEGT. V was trimmed by 3 bases and J by 8 bases, leaving 19 bases between them. This CDR3 is 15 amino acids long. The CDR3 bases are TGTGCCAGCAGTGAGGTGTTTGGGCAGTCCGGGGGCTACACCTTC. Protein: CASSEVFGQSGGYTF.

The chain combines TRBV29-1 with TRBJ2-1; TRBD2 matches 9 bases. With V trimmed by 4 bases and J by 1 base, 20 bases remained unmatched. The germline CDR1 and CDR2 sequences are SQVTM and ANQGSEA. The length of the CDR3 is 20 residues. In DNA, the CDR3 is TGCAGCGTTGGAAGCCTAGCGGGACGTCCAAGCATAACTTCCTACAATGAGCAGTTCTTC. It translates to CSVGSLAGRPSITSYNEQFF.

This clone showed up just a few times. CDR3 bases: TGTGCCAGCAGCTCCCGGACTAGCGGATTGAACACCGGGGAGCTGTTTTTT. It specifies CASSSRTSGLNTGELFF. The chain couples TRBV7-6 to TRBJ2-2; 10 nucleotides match TRBD2. The CDR3 covers 17 residues. V shed 4 bases and J 1 base; nucleotides not matched to a gene: 6. Germline V CDR1 and CDR2: SGHVS, FNYEAQ.